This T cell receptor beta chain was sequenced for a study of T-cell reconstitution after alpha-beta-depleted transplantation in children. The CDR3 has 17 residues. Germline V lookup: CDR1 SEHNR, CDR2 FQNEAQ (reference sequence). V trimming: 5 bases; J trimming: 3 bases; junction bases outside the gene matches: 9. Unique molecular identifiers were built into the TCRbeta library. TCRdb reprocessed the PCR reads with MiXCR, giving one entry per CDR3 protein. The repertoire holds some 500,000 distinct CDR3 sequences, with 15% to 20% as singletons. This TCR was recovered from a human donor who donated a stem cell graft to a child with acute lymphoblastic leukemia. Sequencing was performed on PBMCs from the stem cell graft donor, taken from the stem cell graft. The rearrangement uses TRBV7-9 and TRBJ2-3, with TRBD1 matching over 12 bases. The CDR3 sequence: CASSTSGTGGATDTQYF. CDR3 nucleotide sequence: TGTGCCAGCAGCACTTCCGGGACAGGGGGCGCGACAGATACGCAGTATTTT.